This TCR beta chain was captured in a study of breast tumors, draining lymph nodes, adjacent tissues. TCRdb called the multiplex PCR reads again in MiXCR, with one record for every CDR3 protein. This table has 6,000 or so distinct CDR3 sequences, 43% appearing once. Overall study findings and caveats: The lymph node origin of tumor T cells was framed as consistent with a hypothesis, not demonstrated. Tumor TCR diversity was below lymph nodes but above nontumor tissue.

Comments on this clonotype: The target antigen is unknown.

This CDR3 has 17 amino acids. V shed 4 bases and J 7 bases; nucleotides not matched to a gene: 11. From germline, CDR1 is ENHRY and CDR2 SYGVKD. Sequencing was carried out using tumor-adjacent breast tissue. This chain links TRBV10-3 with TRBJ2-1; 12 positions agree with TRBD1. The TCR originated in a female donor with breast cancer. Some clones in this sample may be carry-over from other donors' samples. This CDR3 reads CAISAQGQGALVNEQFF. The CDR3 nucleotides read TGTGCCATCAGTGCCCAGGGACAGGGGGCTTTGGTGAATGAGCAGTTCTTC.